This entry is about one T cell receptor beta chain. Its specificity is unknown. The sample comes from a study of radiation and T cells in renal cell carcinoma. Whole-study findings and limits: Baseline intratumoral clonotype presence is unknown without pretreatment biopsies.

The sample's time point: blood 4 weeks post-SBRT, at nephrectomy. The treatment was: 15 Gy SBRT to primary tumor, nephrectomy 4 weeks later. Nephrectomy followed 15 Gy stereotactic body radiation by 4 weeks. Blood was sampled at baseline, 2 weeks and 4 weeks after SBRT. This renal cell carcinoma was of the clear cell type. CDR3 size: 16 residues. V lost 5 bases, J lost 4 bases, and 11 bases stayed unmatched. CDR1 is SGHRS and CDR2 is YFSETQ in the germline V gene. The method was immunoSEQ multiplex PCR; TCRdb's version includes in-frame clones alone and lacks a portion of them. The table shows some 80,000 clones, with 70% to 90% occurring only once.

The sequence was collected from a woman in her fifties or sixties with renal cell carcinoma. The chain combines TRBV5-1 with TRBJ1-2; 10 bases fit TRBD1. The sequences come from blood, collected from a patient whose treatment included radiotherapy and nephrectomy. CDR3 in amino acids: CASRRQGAGSSYGYTF. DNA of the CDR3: TGCGCCAGCAGACGACAGGGGGCGGGGAGTTCCTATGGCTACACCTTC.